These 9 T cell receptor beta chains were sequenced from one sample in a study of T cells in Graves' hyperthyroidism and ophthalmopathy. The investigators amplified TCR beta CDR3 regions from RNA transcripts. First-round RT-PCR of the TCR CDR3 relied on the HTBI primer set. TCRdb re-called the multiplex PCR reads with MiXCR, one entry per CDR3 protein. The table records about 300,000 distinct CDR3 sequences, roughly 19% of them present only once. Specimen: blood. These receptors were taken from a man in his fifties with Graves' ophthalmopathy.

The rearrangement uses TRBV6-1 and TRBJ2-1, with D possibly matching TRBD1 (6 bases). From germline, CDR1 is MNHNS and CDR2 SASEGT. V was cut by 5 bases and J by 9 bases, with 17 bases left in between. The length of the CDR3 is 14 residues. The CDR3 coding sequence is TGTGCCAGCAGTTGGGTCGAGGAAGGGGGTGAGCAGTTCTTC. Its translation is CASSWVEEGGEQFF.

This clonotype was counted at least ten times. This sequence joins TRBV5-5 and TRBJ1-5; 8 bases match TRBD1. This CDR3 has 17 residues. In germline, CDR1 is SGHKS, CDR2 YYEKEE (reference sequence). The J segment lost 3 bases and the V segment lost 1 base, leaving 9 bases of the junction unmatched. The CDR3 spells CASSLNVRQGFNQPQHF. DNA for the CDR3: TGTGCCAGCAGCTTGAATGTGAGACAGGGGTTCAATCAGCCCCAGCATTTT.

This chain joins TRBV6-5 and TRBJ2-6, with D unresolved. CDR1 is MNHEY, CDR2 SVGAGI, per germline. This CDR3 has 15 residues. V lost 2 bases and J 0 bases, leaving 5 bases between the germline ends. CDR3 residues: CASSYQISGANVLTF. DNA for the CDR3: TGTGCCAGCAGTTACCAAATCTCTGGGGCCAACGTCCTGACTTTC.

This clonotype appeared many times. The J gene is TRBJ2-7, the V gene TRBV14, with D possibly called TRBD1 or TRBD2 (5 bases each). Germline loops: CDR1 SGHDN, CDR2 FVKESK. There are 16 residues in the CDR3. Deletions cut 4 bases from V and 0 bases from J, with 16 bases between. The chain's CDR3 is CASSPFGRGDSYEQYF. DNA for the CDR3: TGTGCCAGCAGCCCGTTCGGGCGAGGGGACTCCTACGAGCAGTACTTC.

V and J are TRBV29-1 and TRBJ1-2, with TRBD1 as a possible D gene (5 bases). Germline V lookup: CDR1 SQVTM, CDR2 ANQGSEA. Trimming stripped 6 bases from V and 7 bases from J, with 18 bases between. There are 13 residues in the CDR3. The CDR3 DNA sequence: TGCAGCGTCGCACCGATGGGGCGACTTGGCTACACCTTC. Its protein product is CSVAPMGRLGYTF.

The V gene is TRBV10-1, the J gene TRBJ1-5; 9 positions agree with TRBD1. CDR1 WNHNN and CDR2 SYGVQD come from the germline V gene (reference sequence). The CDR3 contains 16 residues. Trimming took 6 bases from V and 0 from J; bases not matched to a gene: 6. CDR3 loop: CASSHRTGDSNQPQHF. Here the CDR3 DNA reads TGCGCCAGCAGCCACCGGACAGGGGATAGCAATCAGCCCCAGCATTTT.

Turning to this clonotype: This could be a read error, since a much larger clone is one nucleotide away. The chain has TRBV12-3 or TRBV12-4 and TRBJ2-7; TRBD2 matches 10 bases. The CDR3 has 14 amino acids. The CDR3 sequence is CAGSLASGRTEQYF. CDR3 coding DNA: TGTGCCGGCAGTTTGGCTAGCGGGAGAACCGAGCAGTACTTC.

V and J are TRBV12-3 or TRBV12-4 and TRBJ1-1; the match to TRBD1 covers 7 bases. This CDR3 spans 15 amino acids. V lost 7 bases and J lost 0; bases outside the gene matches: 8. CDR3 in DNA: TGTGCCAGCACTCAAGGGACAGTCATGAACACTGAAGCTTTCTTT. Protein: CASTQGTVMNTEAFF.

This clonotype occurred a few times. The genes are TRBV15 and TRBJ2-2; 11 nucleotides align to TRBD1. Germline CDR1 is LNHNV and CDR2 is YYDKDF (reference sequence). The ends lost 5 bases at V and 3 bases at J; junction bases unmatched: 11. The CDR3 extends over 18 amino acids. The CDR3 reads CATSSTPGTGGDTGELFF. DNA for the CDR3: TGTGCCACCAGCTCCACACCCGGGACAGGGGGGGACACCGGGGAGCTGTTTTTT.